This T cell receptor (gamma chain) comes out of a study of Vδ1+ human thymocytes. Study-level findings and limits: Unexpected Vdelta2 sequences could cause misinterpretation of bulk repertoire data. In the thymus, TRG and TRD repertoires looked highly polyclonal with Gaussian CDR3 lengths.

Extracted RNA was reverse transcribed into cDNA. CDR3 amplicons came from multiplex PCR with pooled V-gene forward and constant-region reverse primers. TCRdb re-called clones from the multiplex PCR reads using CATT. This sample has about 23,000 gamma-chain clones, with approximately 14% found just once. Alphabeta T cells were depleted, then CD3+ Vdelta1+ Vdelta2- thymocytes were FACS-sorted. This CDR3 spans 19 amino acids. V shed 1 base, J shed 0 bases, and the junction held 18 bases outside the gene matches. Germline V gene lookup returns CDR1 GITISATS and CDR2 ISYDGTV (reference sequence). This clone occurred a few times. Its antigen remains unidentified.

The sequenced material came from Vdelta1+ gamma-delta thymocytes from the thymus. Described subset: FACS-sorted CD3+ TCRalphabeta- TCRVdelta1+ TCRVdelta2- thymocytes. The sequence was obtained from a child younger than two who had congenital heart surgery. The chain employs TRGV9 and TRGJ1 or TRGJ2. CDR3 nucleotide sequence: TGTGCCTTGTGGGAGGTCCGAGACCCCCTCACTCAGAATTATTATAAGAAACTCTTT. It yields the protein CALWEVRDPLTQNYYKKLF.